This T cell receptor (beta chain) stems from a study of shared clonotypes between healthy human individuals (dated by TCRdb to the early 2020s). With respect to the entire study: Two women and three men aged 18 to 49 years were included in the cohort. For each donor, CD4 naive and CD4 memory were each run on three plates, CD8 naive on two plates, and CD8 memory on one plate. To estimate repertoire size and how much clonotype sharing occurs between individuals, the study deeply sequenced the blood TCR repertoires of roughly 5 healthy adults. Different laboratories and diverse techniques were used to prepare libraries and sequence TCR repertoires, to increase sequencing depth and limit assay-specific biases. Leukapheresis yielded between about 0.94 and 9 billion PBMCs per donor. Points the paper makes about the study in general: Compared with non-shared clonotypes, the clonotypes found in all four sorted-subset donors had higher generation probabilities. Even with the large sequencing depth, rarefaction of the sorted-subset datasets indicated that sequencing was incomplete. Estimated clonotype richness was generally larger for naive than for memory subsets. Sampling was limited to blood, and TCR repertoires in tissue likely differ from TCR repertoires in blood. Pairwise subsampling led to the expectation that sequencing depth would affect the degree of clonotype sharing among donors. Approximately 4.8% of naive CD4, around 3.5% of naive CD8, roughly 2.4% of memory CD4, and less than 0.45% of memory CD8 clonotypes were shared across several donors. Because the study included only a small number of donors, the genetic and exposure-history diversity represented was limited.

Notes on this clone: The target of this receptor is not known. The sample holds no much larger clone one base away, and base qualities are not on file.

Using the deep immunoSEQ assay, multiplex PCR amplified TCR CDR3 regions from genomic DNA. Genomic DNA extracted from each cell subset was distributed evenly over all wells of several immunoSEQ 96-well plates, and each plate served as one replicate. Each replicate PCR for sorted subsets received around 210 ng genomic DNA, equal to roughly 29,000 T cell genomes. Purified libraries were measured with a Qubit 3.0 fluorometer, size-checked on a Bioanalyzer 2100, and measured again with the KAPA Library Quantification kit. A separate single-read 150-cycle Illumina NextSeq 550 flow cell was used to sequence each immunoSEQ 96-well plate. Processing in the source paper ran as follows. Because only junctional sequences without quality scores were contained in the immunoSEQ output, filtering matching that applied to full-length reads could not be performed. To assign V/J genes and CDR3, sequences were annotated against IMGT germline references using PyIR, a Python wrapper for IgBLAST v1.9. Reads were filtered out if the reads had weak V/J assignments (E-value above 1e-6), no CDR3, stop codons, out-of-frame junctions, or ambiguous translated residues. V3J clonotypes were defined as sequences sharing an identical inferred V gene, J gene, and CDR3 amino acid sequence. To compute the percentage overlap between repertoires, the number of shared unique clonotypes was divided by the size of the smaller repertoire. Repertoire richness was assessed with RTK rarefaction, the Chao1 estimator, and Recon v2.1 estimates of unobserved clonotypes. For all TCRbeta clonotypes obtained by the gDNA method from a handful of donors, generation probabilities were computed with OLGA. As stored in TCRdb, this immuneACCESS dataset retains in-frame rearrangements with V and J assigned. A fraction of the clones does not appear; measured against another copy, unresolved V genes explain less than half of the discrepancy, and the remainder lacks a known reason. That table is the source of V, J and clone size, and D and trimming were worked out from the DNA. The sample table holds around 2.1 million clones, of which just over 90% were seen once. The ten largest clones take up approximately 1.7% of the sample.

For the CD8 naive samples, CD45RO-negative cells were positively selected for CCR7, yielding a CD45RA+CCR7+ population from which TemRA cells were excluded. The donors were healthy, HIV-negative adults who had no recently reported acute infections or vaccinations. All donors were Caucasian adults living in Nashville, Tennessee, USA. After blood collection by leukapheresis, PBMCs were isolated using Ficoll-Histopaque density gradient centrifugation and then cryopreserved in the vapor phase of liquid nitrogen. Analytical flow cytometry was used to check the purity and quantity of each magnetically sorted T cell population. Genomic DNA was isolated from every sorted fraction and measured by UV absorbance on a Nanodrop 2000c. From the cysteine up to the phenylalanine, the CDR3 has a length of 15 residues. Here the CDR3 DNA is all that survives: 45 bases in frame from base 1. For CDR1 and CDR2, the germline V gene lists SGHVS and FNYEAQ. V is reduced by 1 base and J by 4 bases, leaving a spacing of 13 bases between them.

The TCR comes from a man aged 18 to 29 in good health. Some clones in this sample may be carry-over from other donors' samples. In this chain, TRBV7-6 is recombined with TRBJ1-1; possibly the D gene is TRBD1, per 6 matching bases. Input material: naive CD8+ T cells from PBMCs. Explained via the paper, the cell subset or site label denotes: CD45RA+CCR7+. The nucleotides read TGTGCCAGCAGCTTAGGGGCCAGGGGACCCACTGAAGCTTTCTTT. This translates into CASSLGARGPTEAFF.